The 29 T cell receptor beta chains in this list originate from one sample, sequenced in a study of PD-L1 blockade in urothelial cancer (dated by TCRdb to 2015 to 2018). Libraries came from the immunoSEQ multiplex PCR assay. Entries here come from immuneACCESS through TCRdb and include only in-frame sequences with V and J called. Some clones fail to appear in such tables; in the studies checked, an unresolved V gene covers under half of the shortfall, and the cause of the remainder is unknown. The sample table records tens of thousands of clones; roughly 86% of these occur just once. The ten largest make up under 4% of the sample. The specimen comprised PBMCs, sampled around atezolizumab (anti-PD-L1) treatment. The receptor source for this set is a man aged 65-85 years with urothelial cancer.

The V gene is TRBV7-8, the J gene TRBJ2-7; a weak D match, TRBD2 (6 bases). Trimming removed 0 bases at V and 7 bases at J, with 19 bases between. The germline gives CDR1 SGHVS, CDR2 FQNEAQ. The CDR3 length is 16 residues. The CDR3 nucleotides read TGTGCCAGCAGCTTAGCTGCGCAATCTCCGCGGGGAGAGCAGTACTTC. Amino acid sequence: CASSLAAQSPRGEQYF.

The rearrangement uses TRBV19 and TRBJ2-7; D may be TRBD1 (6 bases). The germline CDR1 and CDR2 sequences are LNHDA and SQIVND (reference sequence). This CDR3 region has 13 residues. V shed 1 base and J shed 6 bases, with 10 bases lying between them. CDR3 bases: TGTGCCAGTAGTATAGGGGGGCGGTTCGAGCAGTACTTC. This sequence encodes CASSIGGRFEQYF.

This sequence joins TRBV7-2 and TRBJ2-7; possibly TRBD2 for D (6 bases). This CDR3 comprises 13 residues. V lost 5 bases, J lost 5 bases, and 13 bases lay in between. Germline V gene data show CDR1 as SGHTA and CDR2 as FQGNSA. CDR3 protein: CASSGGGSHEQYF. The CDR3 nucleotides read TGTGCCAGCAGCGGAGGAGGGTCCCACGAGCAGTACTTC.

The chain links TRBV6-5 to TRBJ2-5; D may be TRBD1 (6 bases). Trimming took 3 bases from V and 5 from J, leaving 10 bases between them. This CDR3 comprises 13 residues. The germline V gene encodes CDR1 MNHEY and CDR2 SVGAGI. The CDR3, as DNA: TGTGCCAGCAGTTATGACAGGCTCGAGACCCAGTACTTC. Amino acids: CASSYDRLETQYF.

This clone was observed once. The chain combines TRBV27 with TRBJ2-6; 8 bases fit TRBD1. Unmatched junction bases numbered 13, after V lost 3 bases and J lost 0 bases. Germline-derived CDR1 and CDR2 are MNHEY and SMNVEV (reference sequence). This CDR3 has 20 amino acids. CDR3 in amino acids: CASSLENRGFQSSGANVLTF. CDR3 coding DNA: TGTGCCAGCAGTTTGGAGAACAGGGGGTTTCAAAGCTCTGGGGCCAACGTCCTGACTTTC.

The sample holds a few counts of this clone. This chain connects TRBV6-1 to TRBJ1-5; D is unresolved. The CDR3 sequence is 13 residues long. Germline V lookup: CDR1 MNHNS, CDR2 SASEGT. Deletions cut 3 bases from V and 4 bases from J, with 7 bases between. The CDR3 DNA sequence: TGTGCCAGCAGTGATCGACTTAATCAGCCCCAGCATTTT. It translates to CASSDRLNQPQHF.

The V gene is TRBV6-6, the J gene TRBJ1-1; 9 positions agree with TRBD1. Per the germline V gene, CDR1 is MNHNY and CDR2 is SVGAGI (reference sequence). The CDR3 sequence is 13 residues long. After removal of 8 bases from V and 4 bases from J, the junction contained 5 bases not matched to a gene. The CDR3 sequence: CASGTTGGTEAFF. CDR3 in DNA: TGTGCCAGCGGGACGACAGGGGGCACTGAAGCTTTCTTT.

This chain joins TRBV7-9 and TRBJ1-5; D perhaps matches TRBD1 (6 bases). Germline V gene lookup returns CDR1 SEHNR and CDR2 FQNEAQ (reference sequence). Trimming removed 4 bases from V and 2 bases from J, with 24 bases in between. This CDR3 region has 19 residues. CDR3 in DNA: TGTGCCAGCAGCTCAGGGCCGGGAGGGGGTTCTTGGGGCAATCAGCCCCAGCATTTT. As protein: CASSSGPGGGSWGNQPQHF.

This clone was counted once. The J gene is TRBJ2-1, the V gene TRBV2; D remains unclear. Germline loops: CDR1 SNHLY, CDR2 FYNNEI. CDR3 size: 15 residues. V was pared by 3 bases and J by 0 bases, with 9 bases between. Here the CDR3 DNA reads TGTGCCAGCAGTGACCCTCGGTACTCCTACAATGAGCAGTTCTTC. Encoded protein: CASSDPRYSYNEQFF.

This clone appeared a few times. This chain joins TRBV7-9 and TRBJ2-1; TRBD2 matches at 9 bases. The CDR3 runs to 18 residues. The V gene's germline CDR1 is SEHNR and CDR2 FQNEAQ (reference sequence). V shed 5 bases, J shed 5 bases, and the junction held 16 bases outside the gene matches. In DNA, the CDR3 is TGTGCCAGCAGCCCCCGGGCGCTAGCGGGATCACGGCACAATGAGCAGTTCTTC. This codes for CASSPRALAGSRHNEQFF. Full variable domain (remainder filled in from reference TRBV7-9 and TRBJ2-1): DTGVSQNPRHKITKRGQNVTFRCDPISEHNRLYWYRQTLGQGPEFLTYFQNEAQLEKSRLLSDRFSAERPKGSFSTLEIQRTEQGDSAMYLCASSPRALAGSRHNEQFFGPGTRLTVL.

The genes are TRBV27 and TRBJ2-7; a possible D gene is TRBD2 (6 bases). The CDR3 loop spans 16 amino acids. CDR1 is MNHEY and CDR2 is SMNVEV in the germline V gene (reference sequence). V lost 6 bases and J 0 bases, leaving 18 bases between the germline ends. The CDR3 sequence is CASSPSLAALSYEQYF. The CDR3 DNA sequence: TGTGCCAGCAGCCCCTCCTTAGCGGCTCTCTCCTACGAGCAGTACTTC.

This clone was seen more than once but under ten times. This chain links TRBV5-1 with TRBJ2-1; 10 nucleotides match TRBD1. The length of the CDR3 is 16 residues. CDR1 is SGHRS, CDR2 YFSETQ, per germline. Trimming removed 4 bases from V and 5 bases from J; junction bases left unmatched: 9. In nucleotides, the CDR3 is TGCGCCAGCAGCCCAGACAGGGGGCTGATTAACAATGAGCAGTTCTTC. It is translated as CASSPDRGLINNEQFF.

The V and J genes are TRBV9 and TRBJ1-5; no clear D gene. V dropped 0 bases and J dropped 7 bases, with 11 bases sitting between them. The CDR3 consists of 14 residues. Germline CDR1 reads SGDLS; CDR2 reads YYNGEE. For the CDR3, the DNA is TGTGCCAGCAGCGTAGGTGGGGAGTGGCAGCCCCAGCATTTT. Amino acid sequence: CASSVGGEWQPQHF.

The genes are TRBV28 and TRBJ2-7; 12 nucleotides line up with TRBD2. The V segment lost 6 bases and the J segment 5 bases; nucleotides outside the gene matches: 8. The CDR3 has 15 amino acids. CDR1 and CDR2 (germline): MDHEN, SYDVKM. The CDR3 region has the DNA TGTGCCAGCAGGATGACTAGCGGGAGAATCAACGAGCAGTACTTC. Its translation: CASRMTSGRINEQYF.

The V gene is TRBV5-1, the J gene TRBJ2-7, with 8 bases lining up with TRBD1. The length of the CDR3 is 13 residues. Germline CDR1 is SGHRS and CDR2 is YFSETQ. Trimming at V came to 4 bases and at J to 4 bases, leaving 4 bases not matched to a gene. CDR3 sequence: CASSEDRVYEQYF. The CDR3, as DNA: TGCGCCAGCAGCGAGGACAGGGTTTACGAGCAGTACTTC.

As DNA, the CDR3 is TGTGCCAGCTCACCCCTGACAGGGGGAGAGGAAAAACTGTTTTTT. Residues: CASSPLTGGEEKLFF. The chain is built from TRBV18 and TRBJ1-4; 9 bases fit TRBD1. V lost 3 bases, J lost 8 bases, and 7 bases stayed unmatched. The CDR3 length is 15 residues. Germline CDR1 and CDR2: KGHSH and LQKENI.

V and J are TRBV6-4 and TRBJ1-2; D is uncertain. The CDR3 sequence is 15 residues long. V was pared by 4 bases and J by 8 bases, with 20 bases between. Per the germline V gene, CDR1 is MRHNA and CDR2 is SNTAGT. The CDR3 sequence: CASSVVVGALGGYTF. CDR3 sequence (DNA): TGTGCCAGCAGTGTCGTCGTGGGCGCCCTCGGAGGCTACACCTTC.

This chain connects TRBV7-2 to TRBJ2-7, with a tentative D call TRBD1 (5 bases). V dropped 1 base and J dropped 6 bases, with 7 bases sitting between them. Germline V gene sequence: CDR1 SGHTA, CDR2 FQGNSA. The CDR3 extends over 12 amino acids. The CDR3 bases are TGTGCCAGCAGCTTAGGTAGGGGCGAGCAGTACTTC. Translation: CASSLGRGEQYF.

The chain is built from TRBV9 and TRBJ1-4; 7 positions agree with TRBD1. The CDR3 runs 16 residues. After removal of 0 bases from V and 0 bases from J, the junction contained 2 bases not matched to a gene. CDR1 is SGDLS, CDR2 YYNGEE, per germline. The CDR3 protein is CASSVEQGTTNEKLFF. CDR3 nucleotide sequence: TGTGCCAGCAGCGTAGAACAGGGGACAACTAATGAAAAACTGTTTTTT.

This clone was picked up a small number of times. This chain connects TRBV5-1 to TRBJ2-3, with D uncertain. This CDR3 has 14 residues. Between the trimmed V and J ends, which lost 0 bases and 5 bases, there was a span of 10 bases. Germline lookup yields CDR1 SGHRS and CDR2 YFSETQ. The CDR3 bases are TGCGCCAGCAGCTTGGGTCCCTCCAGAGATACGCAGTATTTT. Translation: CASSLGPSRDTQYF.

V gene TRBV4-1 combines with J gene TRBJ2-7, with D hard to call. The germline V and J ends were trimmed by 1 base and 2 bases, with 9 bases remaining between them. The CDR3 has 14 residues. The germline gives CDR1 MGHRA, CDR2 YSYEKL. CDR3 DNA sequence: TGCGCCAGCAGCCAAGCTCCAGGTACCTACGAGCAGTACTTC. Protein product: CASSQAPGTYEQYF.

The table lists this clone with a count of one. The CDR3 nucleotides read TGTGCCAGCAGCTTTAGCGGGGGAAGCACAGATACGCAGTATTTT. Protein sequence: CASSFSGGSTDTQYF. V and J are TRBV11-3 and TRBJ2-3; 9 bases line up with TRBD2. This CDR3 contains 15 residues. In germline, CDR1 is SGHNT, CDR2 YENEEA. V lost 3 bases, J lost 0 bases, and 1 base stayed unmatched.

The chain couples TRBV5-1 to TRBJ2-7; 9 bases fit TRBD2. CDR1 and CDR2 from the germline V gene are SGHRS and YFSETQ. The V gene end was trimmed by 5 bases and the J gene end by 5 bases; junction bases not matched to a gene: 14. The CDR3 loop spans 16 amino acids. The CDR3 reads CASRVGVVAGVNEQYF. Here the CDR3 DNA reads TGCGCCAGCAGGGTGGGTGTGGTAGCGGGAGTGAACGAGCAGTACTTC.

The chain couples TRBV19 to TRBJ1-4; weak D call: TRBD1 (6 bases). This CDR3 comprises 14 residues. V lost 11 bases and J lost 2, with 15 bases in between. Germline V gene sequence: CDR1 LNHDA, CDR2 SQIVND (reference sequence). The CDR3 reads CASSRGGTNEKLFF. CDR3 nucleotides: TGTGCCTCTTCTCGGGGGGGCACTAATGAAAAACTGTTTTTT.

The chain is built from TRBV5-1 and TRBJ1-4; D call uncertain. CDR3 size: 16 residues. The V gene lost 0 bases and the J gene lost 6 bases, with 15 bases spanning the gap. CDR1 is SGHRS, CDR2 YFSETQ, per germline. The CDR3 coding sequence is TGCGCCAGCAGCTTGGGCCCCGGCGCGGGCGATGAAAAACTGTTTTTT. Its protein product is CASSLGPGAGDEKLFF. The full variable domain, in which reference TRBV5-1 and TRBJ1-4 provide the parts outside the CDR3, is KAGVTQTPRYLIKTRGQQVTLSCSPISGHRSVSWYQQTPGQGLQFLFEYFSETQRNKGNFPGRFSGRQFSNSRSEMNVSTLELGDSALYLCASSLGPGAGDEKLFFGSGTQLSVL.

V gene TRBV10-3 combines with J gene TRBJ2-1; 8 nucleotides line up with TRBD2. Germline V gives CDR1 ENHRY, CDR2 SYGVKD. The V and J ends lost 2 bases and 1 base, in that order; junction bases with no gene match: 1. The CDR3 extends over 15 amino acids. CDR3: CAISEGGGSYNEQFF. DNA of the CDR3: TGTGCCATCAGTGAGGGCGGGGGGTCCTACAATGAGCAGTTCTTC.

The chain recombines TRBV10-2 with TRBJ2-1, with D tentatively TRBD2 (6 bases). Germline V lookup: CDR1 WSHSY, CDR2 SAAADI. This CDR3 spans 12 amino acids. V was cut by 3 bases and J by 8 bases, with 8 bases left in between. The CDR3 reads CASSERRDEQFF. DNA for the CDR3: TGCGCCAGCAGTGAAAGGAGGGATGAGCAGTTCTTC.

The chain is built from TRBV7-9 and TRBJ2-3; tentatively, D is TRBD2 (6 bases). Germline CDR1 is SEHNR and CDR2 is FQNEAQ (reference sequence). Trimming left V 11 bases short and J 8 bases short, with 8 bases between. The CDR3 has 9 residues. The CDR3 coding sequence is TGTGCCGGGGGAGGTACGCAGTATTTT. It is translated as CAGGGTQYF.

The V and J genes are TRBV14 and TRBJ1-1; the match to TRBD1 covers 7 bases. In germline, CDR1 is SGHDN, CDR2 FVKESK. The V gene end was trimmed by 4 bases and the J gene end by 3 bases; junction bases not matched to a gene: 11. The CDR3 has 16 amino acids. The CDR3, as DNA: TGTGCCAGCAGCCGATGGGGTACAGGGGAATACACTGAAGCTTTCTTT. This codes for CASSRWGTGEYTEAFF.